What follows are 5 T cell receptor beta chains derived from one specimen sequenced in a study of radiotherapy plus CTLA-4 blockade in lung cancer. Sequenced by immunoSEQ multiplex PCR; TCRdb stores in-frame clones only, minus some. The sample has some 70,000 clones, less than 80% seen once. Material: peripheral blood, obtained from a patient treated with radiotherapy plus ipilimumab. Source of these receptors: a human donor with non-small cell lung cancer who had a complete response to radiotherapy plus ipilimumab.

V is TRBV2 and J is TRBJ1-6; no reliable D call. Trimming pared 6 bases from V and 14 bases from J, leaving 14 bases between. CDR1 is SNHLY and CDR2 is FYNNEI in the germline V gene. The CDR3 length is 12 residues. The CDR3 sequence: CASSEGTDTLHF. The CDR3 DNA sequence: TGTGCCAGCAGCGAGGGAACAGACACCCTCCACTTT.

This clone was observed a few times. The chain has TRBV5-6 and TRBJ2-3; 7 nucleotides agree with TRBD2. The CDR3 is made up of 13 amino acids. J lost 6 bases, V lost 1 base, and 2 bases had no gene match. The germline CDR1 and CDR2 sequences are SGHDT and YYEEEE. CDR3 DNA sequence: TGTGCCAGCAGCTTGTGGCGGGGGGATACGCAGTATTTT. It codes for CASSLWRGDTQYF.

The chain uses TRBV7-2 and TRBJ2-3; 10 bases are shared with TRBD2. The germline V gene has CDR1 SGHTA and CDR2 FQGNSA. The CDR3 contains 17 residues. The V segment lost 5 bases and the J segment 4 bases; nucleotides outside the gene matches: 12. The CDR3 DNA follows: TGTGCCAGCAGCCAGATGGCGGGACTAGCGATCTCAGATACGCAGTATTTT. It yields the protein CASSQMAGLAISDTQYF.

V is TRBV15 and J is TRBJ2-2; D might be TRBD2 (5 bases). The V end lost 5 bases, the J end lost 1 base, and 11 bases lay between the germline ends. Germline V CDR1 and CDR2: LNHNV, YYDKDF (reference sequence). The CDR3 has 15 residues. The CDR3 DNA reads TGTGCCACCAGCTCCCCCCGGGGGAACACCGGGGAGCTGTTTTTT. Amino acid sequence: CATSSPRGNTGELFF.

The V call is TRBV5-1, the J call TRBJ2-3, with 13 bases identical to TRBD2. The CDR3 covers 14 residues. Trimming cost V 3 bases and J 9 bases; bases outside gene matches: 4. Per germline, CDR1 SGHRS and CDR2 YFSETQ. CDR3 sequence reads: CASSWGLAGWTQYF. CDR3 sequence (DNA): TGCGCCAGCAGCTGGGGACTAGCGGGATGGACGCAGTATTTT.